This T cell receptor beta chain appears in the sequencing data of a study of long-term antiretroviral therapy in people with HIV. Findings and limits, study-wide: Repertoires in HIV (unlike those of controls) had narrower CDR3 length ranges.

Deletions cut 4 bases from V and 9 bases from J, with 14 bases between. The germline V gene encodes CDR1 SGDLS and CDR2 YYNGEE. CDR3 size: 14 residues. Ahead of DNA extraction, samples held roughly 0.9-10 million cryopreserved PBMC each. Researchers ran immunoSEQ v3.0 at survey level. Measured with immunoSEQ multiplex PCR; TCRdb has only the in-frame clones, and not every one. The data show tens of thousands of clones, 84% seen once. With regard to this clone: What it recognizes is unknown.

Material: unsorted PBMCs, obtained 1.9 years after starting antiretroviral therapy. The sequence derives from a woman aged 45-65 years with HIV. J is TRBJ1-6 and V is TRBV9, with D hard to call. CDR3 nucleotide sequence: TGTGCCAGCAGCCCCCACGGGGAGGGTTCACCCCTCCACTTT. It encodes CASSPHGEGSPLHF. The full variable domain, rest sourced from reference TRBV9 and TRBJ1-6, is DSGVTQTPKHLITATGQRVTLRCSPRSGDLSVYWYQQSLDQGLQFLIQYYNGEERAKGNILERFSAQQFPDLHSELNLSSLELGDSALYFCASSPHGEGSPLHFGNGTRLTVT.